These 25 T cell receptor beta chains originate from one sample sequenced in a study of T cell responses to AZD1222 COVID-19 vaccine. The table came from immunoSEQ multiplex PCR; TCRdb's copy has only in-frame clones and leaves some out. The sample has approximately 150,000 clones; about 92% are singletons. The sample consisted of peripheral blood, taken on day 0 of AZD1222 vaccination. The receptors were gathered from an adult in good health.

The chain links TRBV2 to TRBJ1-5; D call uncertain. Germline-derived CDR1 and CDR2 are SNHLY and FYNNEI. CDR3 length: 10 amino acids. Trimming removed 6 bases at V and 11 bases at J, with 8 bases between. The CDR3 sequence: CASRGFTQHF. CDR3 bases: TGTGCCAGCAGGGGCTTCACCCAGCATTTT.

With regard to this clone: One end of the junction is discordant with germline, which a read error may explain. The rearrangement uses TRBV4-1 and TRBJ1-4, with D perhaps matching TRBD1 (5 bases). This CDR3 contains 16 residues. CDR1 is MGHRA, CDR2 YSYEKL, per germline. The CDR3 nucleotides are TGCGCCAGCAGCCAAGATCCTGGGGCAACGAATGAAAAACTGTTTTTT. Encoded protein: CASSQDPGATNEKLFF.

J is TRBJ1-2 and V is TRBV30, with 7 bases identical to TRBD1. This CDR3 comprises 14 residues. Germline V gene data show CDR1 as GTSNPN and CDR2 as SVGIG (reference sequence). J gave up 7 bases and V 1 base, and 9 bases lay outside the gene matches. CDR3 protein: CAWSEGRGVGGYTF. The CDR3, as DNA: TGTGCCTGGAGTGAGGGCAGGGGGGTTGGTGGCTACACCTTC.

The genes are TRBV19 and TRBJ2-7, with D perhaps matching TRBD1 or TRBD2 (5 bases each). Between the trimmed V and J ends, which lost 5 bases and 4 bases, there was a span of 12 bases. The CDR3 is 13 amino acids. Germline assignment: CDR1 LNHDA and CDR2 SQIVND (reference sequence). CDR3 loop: CASSPGPVYEQYF. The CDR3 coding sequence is TGTGCCAGTAGTCCGGGACCCGTTTACGAGCAGTACTTC.

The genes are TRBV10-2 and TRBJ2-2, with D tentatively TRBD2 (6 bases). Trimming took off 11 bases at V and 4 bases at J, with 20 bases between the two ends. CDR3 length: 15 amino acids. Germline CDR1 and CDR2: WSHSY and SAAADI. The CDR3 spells CAAVDGMGGTGELFF. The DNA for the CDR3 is TGCGCCGCCGTGGACGGGATGGGGGGCACCGGGGAGCTGTTTTTT.

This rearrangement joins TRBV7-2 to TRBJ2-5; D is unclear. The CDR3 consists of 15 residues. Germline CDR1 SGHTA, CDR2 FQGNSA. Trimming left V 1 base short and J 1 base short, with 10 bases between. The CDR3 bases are TGTGCCAGCAGCTTAGGTTCATTTCCCCAAGAGACCCAGTACTTC. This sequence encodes CASSLGSFPQETQYF.

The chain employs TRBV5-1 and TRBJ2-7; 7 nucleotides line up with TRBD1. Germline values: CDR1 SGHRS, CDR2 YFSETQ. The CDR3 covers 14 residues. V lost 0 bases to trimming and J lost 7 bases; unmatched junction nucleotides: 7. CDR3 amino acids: CASSLGPGGPEQYF. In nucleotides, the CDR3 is TGCGCCAGCAGCTTGGGACCAGGGGGACCGGAGCAGTACTTC.

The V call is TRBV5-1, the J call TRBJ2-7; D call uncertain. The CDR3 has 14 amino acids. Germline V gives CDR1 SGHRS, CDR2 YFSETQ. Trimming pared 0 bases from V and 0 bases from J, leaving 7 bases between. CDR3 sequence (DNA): TGCGCCAGCAGCTTGGTTGAACTCTCCTACGAGCAGTACTTC. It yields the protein CASSLVELSYEQYF.

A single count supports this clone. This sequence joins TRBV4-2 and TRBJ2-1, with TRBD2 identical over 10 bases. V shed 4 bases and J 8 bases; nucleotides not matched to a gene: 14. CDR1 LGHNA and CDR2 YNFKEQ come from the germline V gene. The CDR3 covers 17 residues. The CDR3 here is CASSRPRASGSVHEQFF. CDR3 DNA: TGTGCCAGCAGCCGGCCTCGGGCTAGCGGGAGTGTCCATGAGCAGTTCTTC.

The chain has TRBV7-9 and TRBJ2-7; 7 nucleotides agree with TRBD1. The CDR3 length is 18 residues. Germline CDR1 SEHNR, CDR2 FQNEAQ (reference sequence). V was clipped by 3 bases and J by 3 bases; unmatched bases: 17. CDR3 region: CASSLDLGQLGPVYEQYF. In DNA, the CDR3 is TGTGCCAGCAGCTTGGATCTGGGACAGCTCGGACCTGTCTACGAGCAGTACTTC.

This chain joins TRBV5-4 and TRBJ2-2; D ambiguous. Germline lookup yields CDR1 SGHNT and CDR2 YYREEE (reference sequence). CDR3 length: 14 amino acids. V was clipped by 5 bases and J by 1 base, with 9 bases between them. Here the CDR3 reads CASRKDKNTGELFF. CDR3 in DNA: TGTGCCAGCAGGAAAGACAAGAACACCGGGGAGCTGTTTTTT.

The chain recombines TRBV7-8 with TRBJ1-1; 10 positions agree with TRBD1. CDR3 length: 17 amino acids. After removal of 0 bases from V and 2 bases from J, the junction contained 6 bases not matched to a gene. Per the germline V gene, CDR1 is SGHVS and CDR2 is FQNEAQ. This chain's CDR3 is CASSLATGGGGNTEAFF. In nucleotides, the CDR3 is TGTGCCAGCAGCTTAGCGACAGGGGGCGGGGGTAACACTGAAGCTTTCTTT.

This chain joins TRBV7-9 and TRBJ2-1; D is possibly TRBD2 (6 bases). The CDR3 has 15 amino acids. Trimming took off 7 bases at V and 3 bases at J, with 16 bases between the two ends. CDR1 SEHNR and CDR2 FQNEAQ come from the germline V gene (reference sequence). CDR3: CASTSVADFYNEQFF. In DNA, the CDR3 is TGTGCCAGCACCAGCGTAGCGGATTTCTACAATGAGCAGTTCTTC.

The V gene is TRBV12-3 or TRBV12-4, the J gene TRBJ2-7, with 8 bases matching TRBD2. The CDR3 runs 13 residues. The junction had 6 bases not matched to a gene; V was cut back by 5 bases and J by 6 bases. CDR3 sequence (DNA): TGTGCCAGCAGTCTCGGGACTAGTGGCGAGCAGTACTTC. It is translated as CASSLGTSGEQYF.

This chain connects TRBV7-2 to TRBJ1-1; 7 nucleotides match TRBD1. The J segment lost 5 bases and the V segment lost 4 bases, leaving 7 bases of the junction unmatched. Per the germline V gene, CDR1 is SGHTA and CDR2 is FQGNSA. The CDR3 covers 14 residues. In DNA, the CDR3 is TGTGCCAGCAGCTCTAAGGGGGCGGGGACTGAAGCTTTCTTT. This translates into CASSSKGAGTEAFF.

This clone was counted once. The CDR3 DNA is TGTGCCAGCAGCATTTTAGACAGGAACACTGAAGCTTTCTTT. This sequence encodes CASSILDRNTEAFF. The J gene is TRBJ1-1, the V gene TRBV21-1; TRBD1 is taken as the D call from the table, unchecked against the DNA. TRBV21-1 is given as a pseudogene. CDR3 length equals 14 residues.

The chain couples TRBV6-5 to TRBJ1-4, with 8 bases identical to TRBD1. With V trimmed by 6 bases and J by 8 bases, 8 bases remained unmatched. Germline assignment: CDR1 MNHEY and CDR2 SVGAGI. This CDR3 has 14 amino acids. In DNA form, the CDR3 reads TGTGCCAGCAGAAAAGACAGGGGTAGAGAAAAACTGTTTTTT. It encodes CASRKDRGREKLFF.

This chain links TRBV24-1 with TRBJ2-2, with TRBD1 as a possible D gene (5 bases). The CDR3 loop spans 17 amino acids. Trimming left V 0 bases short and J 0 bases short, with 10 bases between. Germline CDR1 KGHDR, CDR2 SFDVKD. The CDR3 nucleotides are TGTGCCACCAGTGATTTGCGGCAGGGCGCGAACACCGGGGAGCTGTTTTTT. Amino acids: CATSDLRQGANTGELFF.

The CDR3: CASSVGSTGGVGYTF. For the CDR3, the DNA is TGTGCCAGCAGCGTAGGTTCAACAGGGGGTGTGGGCTACACCTTC. The V gene is TRBV9, the J gene TRBJ1-2; 8 bases are shared with TRBD1. Trimming took 0 bases from V and 8 from J; bases not matched to a gene: 9. Germline V gene lookup returns CDR1 SGDLS and CDR2 YYNGEE. CDR3 size: 15 residues.

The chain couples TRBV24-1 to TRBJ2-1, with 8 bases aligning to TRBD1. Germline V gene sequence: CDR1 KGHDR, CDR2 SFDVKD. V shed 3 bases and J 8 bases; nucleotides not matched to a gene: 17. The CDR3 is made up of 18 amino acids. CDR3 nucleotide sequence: TGTGCCACCAGTGATCCCCGAGGCAGGGGGCGTTTATCGGATGAGCAGTTCTTC. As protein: CATSDPRGRGRLSDEQFF.

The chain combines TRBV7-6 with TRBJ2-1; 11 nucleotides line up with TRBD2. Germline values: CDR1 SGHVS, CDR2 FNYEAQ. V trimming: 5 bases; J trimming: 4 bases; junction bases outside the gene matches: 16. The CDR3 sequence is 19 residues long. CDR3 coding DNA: TGTGCCAGCAGCCTCCTCTCACTAGCGGGAGAAGCGAGTTACAATGAGCAGTTCTTC. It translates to CASSLLSLAGEASYNEQFF. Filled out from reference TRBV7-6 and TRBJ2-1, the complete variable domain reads GAGVSQSPRYKVTKRGQDVALRCDPISGHVSLYWYRQALGQGPEFLTYFNYEAQQDKSGLPNDRFSAERPEGSISTLTIQRTEQRDSAMYRCASSLLSLAGEASYNEQFFGPGTRLTVL.

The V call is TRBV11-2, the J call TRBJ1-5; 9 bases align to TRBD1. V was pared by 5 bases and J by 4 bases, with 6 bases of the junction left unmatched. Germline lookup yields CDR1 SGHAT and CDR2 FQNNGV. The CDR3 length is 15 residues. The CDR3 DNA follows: TGTGCCAGCAGCGAGGGGGACAGGGCGAATCAGCCCCAGCATTTT. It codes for CASSEGDRANQPQHF.

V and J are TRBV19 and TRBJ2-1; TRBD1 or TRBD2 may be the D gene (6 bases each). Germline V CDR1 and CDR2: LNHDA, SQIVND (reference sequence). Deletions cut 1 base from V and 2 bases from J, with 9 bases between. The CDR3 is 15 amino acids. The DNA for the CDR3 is TGTGCCAGTAGTATAGGACGGGGGCCCTACAATGAGCAGTTCTTC. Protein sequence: CASSIGRGPYNEQFF.

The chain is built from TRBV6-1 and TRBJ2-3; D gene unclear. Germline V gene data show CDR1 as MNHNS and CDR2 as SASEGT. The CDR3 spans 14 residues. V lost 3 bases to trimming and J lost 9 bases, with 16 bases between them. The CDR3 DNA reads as TGTGCCAGCAGTGATCCTCATTCCACCCCGACGCAGTATTTT. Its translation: CASSDPHSTPTQYF.

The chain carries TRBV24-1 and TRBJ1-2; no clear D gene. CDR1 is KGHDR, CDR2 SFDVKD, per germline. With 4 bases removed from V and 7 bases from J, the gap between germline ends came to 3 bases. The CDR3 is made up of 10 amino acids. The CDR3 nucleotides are TGTGCCACCAGTGAGAGTGGCTACACCTTC. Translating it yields CATSESGYTF.